Listed here is a single TCR beta chain. Its antigen is unidentified. Unique molecular identifiers were present in the TCR beta cDNA libraries. TCRdb recomputed calls from the PCR reads with MiXCR, one row per CDR3 protein. The sample carries about 430,000 distinct CDR3 sequences, 39% recorded once. This sample was included in a study of post-analysis software for immune sequencing data. About the study: Several disease courses (relapsing-remitting, secondary progressive and progressive-relapsing) of multiple sclerosis were included.

Per the germline V gene, CDR1 is SNHLY and CDR2 is FYNNEI. CDR3 size: 15 residues. V dropped 10 bases and J dropped 0 bases, with 16 bases sitting between them. Study-level results: A few TRBV segments occurring more often in patients than controls included TRBV5-6, TRBV5-1 and TRBV20-1.

The TCR comes from a girl aged 2 to 9 with multiple sclerosis. The chain joins TRBV2 to TRBJ1-5, with D uncertain. The sequenced material came from blood. The CDR3 reads CATARRRDSNQPQHF. CDR3 sequence (DNA): TGTGCCACCGCTAGGCGACGGGATAGCAATCAGCCCCAGCATTTT.